The 32 T cell receptor beta chains listed next were all sequenced from one sample in a study of technical replicates of blood from a few donors. Profiled with immunoSEQ multiplex PCR; TCRdb holds only in-frame clones, not every one. This repertoire shows more than 90,000 clones, roughly 95% found once; its top ten account for approximately 0.23%. The sample was T cells isolated from PBMCs. These receptors originate from a human donor in good health.

The rearrangement joins TRBV2 to TRBJ2-3; 8 bases agree with TRBD1. V shed 5 bases and J 1 base; nucleotides not matched to a gene: 8. The CDR3 consists of 16 residues. Germline V gene sequence: CDR1 SNHLY, CDR2 FYNNEI. The CDR3 here is CASSLTGTGGTDTQYF. CDR3 DNA sequence: TGTGCCAGCAGTCTAACCGGGACAGGCGGCACAGATACGCAGTATTTT.

The chain links TRBV6-5 to TRBJ1-5, with a tentative D call TRBD1 (6 bases). Trimming cost V 2 bases and J 2 bases, with 7 bases left between them. The CDR3 totals 14 residues. Germline CDR1 and CDR2: MNHEY and SVGAGI. The CDR3 loop is CASSYAGGNQPQHF. DNA of the CDR3: TGTGCCAGCAGTTACGCAGGGGGCAATCAGCCCCAGCATTTT.

This chain uses TRBV12-5 with TRBJ1-5; D is perhaps TRBD1 (5 bases). This CDR3 region has 18 residues. The V gene's germline CDR1 is LGHNT and CDR2 FRNRAP. Trimming removed 0 bases at V and 2 bases at J, with 17 bases between. The CDR3 DNA follows: TGTGCTAGTGGTTTGGTACGGTCAGGGTGGAACGGCAATCAGCCCCAGCATTTT. This sequence encodes CASGLVRSGWNGNQPQHF.

The chain recombines TRBV19 with TRBJ1-5; D ambiguous. Germline lookup yields CDR1 LNHDA and CDR2 SQIVND (reference sequence). The V and J ends lost 5 bases and 0 bases respectively, with 11 bases between them. The CDR3 has 15 residues. DNA for the CDR3: TGTGCCAGTAGTTCAGCGGGAAATAGCAATCAGCCCCAGCATTTT. This gives the protein CASSSAGNSNQPQHF. The full variable domain, with the rest looked up from reference TRBV19 and TRBJ1-5, is DGGITQSPKYLFRKEGQNVTLSCEQNLNHDAMYWYRQDPGQGLRLIYYSQIVNDFQKGDIAEGYSVSREKKESFPLTVTSAQKNPTAFYLCASSSAGNSNQPQHFGDGTRLSIL.

The V call is TRBV11-2, the J call TRBJ1-1, with a possible D match to TRBD1 (6 bases). CDR1 is SGHAT, CDR2 FQNNGV, per germline. The CDR3 is 19 residues long. Trimming removed 5 bases from V and 0 bases from J, with 25 bases in between. The CDR3 loop reads CASSQQTRGGLLMNTEAFF. CDR3 in DNA: TGTGCCAGCAGCCAGCAGACTAGGGGGGGCCTCCTGATGAACACTGAAGCTTTCTTT.

This chain uses TRBV9 with TRBJ2-7, with a tentative D call TRBD2 (7 bases). CDR1 and CDR2 from the germline V gene are SGDLS and YYNGEE. Trimming pared 5 bases from V and 7 bases from J, leaving 22 bases between. This CDR3 spans 15 amino acids. CDR3 sequence: CASSLGGDGGSEQYF. The CDR3 nucleotides are TGTGCCAGCAGTCTAGGGGGGGACGGCGGGAGTGAGCAGTACTTC.

The gene calls are TRBV27 and TRBJ2-5, with D possibly matching TRBD2 (5 bases). Germline values: CDR1 MNHEY, CDR2 SMNVEV (reference sequence). This CDR3 spans 15 amino acids. Trimming stripped 7 bases from V and 3 bases from J, with 18 bases between. CDR3 sequence reads: CASKEEAGLEETQYF. DNA for the CDR3: TGTGCCAGCAAAGAGGAGGCAGGTTTGGAAGAGACCCAGTACTTC.

This chain connects TRBV4-2 to TRBJ1-5, with D possibly TRBD1 on 5 matching bases. V was clipped by 5 bases and J by 0 bases, with 11 bases between them. The CDR3 loop spans 15 amino acids. Germline V lookup: CDR1 LGHNA, CDR2 YNFKEQ. For the CDR3, the DNA is TGTGCCAGCAGCGAACAGGTATCTAGCAATCAGCCCCAGCATTTT. The encoded protein is CASSEQVSSNQPQHF.

The chain uses TRBV6-4 and TRBJ2-1, with TRBD2 identical over 8 bases. The CDR3 totals 14 residues. The ends lost 10 bases at V and 3 bases at J; junction bases unmatched: 8. Germline V gene data show CDR1 as MRHNA and CDR2 as SNTAGT. The CDR3 DNA reads as TGTGCCATCCCGGGACTAGATTGCTACAATGAGCAGTTCTTC. It translates to CAIPGLDCYNEQFF.

The DNA for the CDR3 is TGTGCCTGGAGTGTGTGGGGAGTCGGGACAGGGTTAGAGGAGGGCTACACCTTC. Its protein is CAWSVWGVGTGLEEGYTF. The chain recombines TRBV30 with TRBJ1-2, with 9 bases matching TRBD1. The CDR3 covers 18 residues. Germline CDR1 reads GTSNPN; CDR2 reads SVGIG (reference sequence). Trimming at V came to 0 bases and at J to 8 bases, leaving 19 bases not matched to a gene.

The J gene is TRBJ1-1, the V gene TRBV6-4; D is uncertain. Trimming shortened V by 7 bases and J by 4 bases, and 16 bases separated the two germline ends. The germline gives CDR1 MRHNA, CDR2 SNTAGT. The CDR3 covers 14 residues. For the CDR3, the DNA is TGTGCCAGCATAAAGACAAAAGTGGTCACTGAAGCTTTCTTT. Amino acids: CASIKTKVVTEAFF.

The rearrangement joins TRBV19 to TRBJ1-5; no clear D gene. Trimming pared 4 bases from V and 3 bases from J, leaving 13 bases between. CDR1 and CDR2 from the germline V gene are LNHDA and SQIVND (reference sequence). The CDR3 is 15 amino acids. CDR3: CASSRVPDYNQPQHF. CDR3 DNA sequence: TGTGCCAGTAGTAGGGTTCCGGACTACAATCAGCCCCAGCATTTT.

The genes are TRBV6-4 and TRBJ1-2; a weak D match, TRBD1 (6 bases). CDR1 and CDR2 (germline): MRHNA, SNTAGT. CDR3 length: 15 residues. Trimming cost V 5 bases and J 4 bases, with 17 bases left between them. Here the CDR3 DNA reads TGTGCCAGCAGTCCTTCGGGGGGGGGCCTCTATGGCTACACCTTC. The encoded protein is CASSPSGGGLYGYTF.

The chain carries TRBV5-5 and TRBJ1-6, with 10 positions matching TRBD1. This CDR3 has 16 residues. Trimming removed 4 bases from V and 8 bases from J; junction bases left unmatched: 9. Germline values: CDR1 SGHKS, CDR2 YYEKEE (reference sequence). CDR3: CASSPRQGARDSPLHF. CDR3 nucleotide sequence: TGTGCCAGCAGCCCTAGACAGGGGGCGCGGGATTCACCCCTCCACTTT.

This chain uses TRBV11-2 with TRBJ1-3, with 10 bases identical to TRBD1. This CDR3 has 16 amino acids. CDR1 and CDR2 from the germline V gene are SGHAT and FQNNGV. J was trimmed by 4 bases and V by 3 bases; bases with no gene match: 6. CDR3 protein: CASSLRGDRGGNTIYF. The CDR3 DNA reads as TGTGCCAGCAGCTTGCGTGGGGACAGGGGAGGAAACACCATATATTTT.

This clone has a single count. V gene TRBV27 combines with J gene TRBJ2-1; D is ambiguous. V was cut by 2 bases and J by 5 bases, with 13 bases left in between. Germline values: CDR1 MNHEY, CDR2 SMNVEV (reference sequence). The CDR3 runs to 15 residues. As DNA, the CDR3 is TGTGCCAGCAGTTTACTGCGTTTGGTGGACAATGAGCAGTTCTTC. Its translation is CASSLLRLVDNEQFF.

The genes are TRBV6-5 and TRBJ2-7; D may be TRBD1 (6 bases). CDR3 size: 12 residues. The V gene lost 10 bases and the J gene lost 4 bases, with 14 bases spanning the gap. Germline CDR1 MNHEY, CDR2 SVGAGI. CDR3 residues: CATRTDRYEQYF. The DNA of the CDR3 is TGTGCCACCCGGACAGATCGGTACGAGCAGTACTTC.

The chain uses TRBV5-6 and TRBJ1-6; a possible D gene is TRBD1 (6 bases). V lost 4 bases and J lost 3, with 11 bases in between. CDR1 and CDR2 (germline): SGHDT, YYEEEE. This CDR3 is 15 amino acids long. The CDR3 here is CASSPQGIYNSPLHF. As DNA, the CDR3 is TGTGCCAGCAGCCCACAGGGAATCTATAATTCACCCCTCCACTTT. Variable domain in full (rest from reference TRBV5-6 and TRBJ1-6): DAGVTQSPTHLIKTRGQQVTLRCSPKSGHDTVSWYQQALGQGPQFIFQYYEEEERQRGNFPDRFSGHQFPNYSSELNVNALLLGDSALYLCASSPQGIYNSPLHFGNGTRLTVT.

This chain connects TRBV7-9 to TRBJ1-4, with D possibly being TRBD1 (6 bases). Trimming removed 5 bases from V and 13 bases from J, with 20 bases in between. This CDR3 spans 14 amino acids. The germline V gene has CDR1 SEHNR and CDR2 FQNEAQ (reference sequence). For the CDR3, the DNA is TGTGCCAGCAGCCTCCGGGACAACCGTGGCGGACTGTTTTTT. Amino acids: CASSLRDNRGGLFF.

The CDR3 region is CASSEYSGISYEQYF. In nucleotides, the CDR3 is TGTGCCAGCAGTGAATACAGTGGAATCTCCTACGAGCAGTACTTC. This chain connects TRBV6-1 to TRBJ2-7; D unclear. V was trimmed by 2 bases and J by 0 bases, leaving 11 bases between them. The CDR3 length is 15 residues. Germline lookup yields CDR1 MNHNS and CDR2 SASEGT.

The chain combines TRBV6-5 with TRBJ1-2; a weak D match, TRBD1 (5 bases). The CDR3 sequence is 14 residues long. V was pared by 6 bases and J by 7 bases, with 18 bases between. The germline CDR1 and CDR2 sequences are MNHEY and SVGAGI. CDR3 DNA: TGTGCCAGCAGAGAGGAGGGGATGTCGTCTGGCTACACCTTC. The encoded protein is CASREEGMSSGYTF.

This sequence joins TRBV7-8 and TRBJ2-1; 14 bases align to TRBD2. The trim removed 6 bases at V and 7 bases at J, leaving 2 bases unmatched. CDR3 size: 14 residues. Germline values: CDR1 SGHVS, CDR2 FQNEAQ. The CDR3 bases are TGTGCCAGCAGGGGGACTAGCGGGGGAAATGAGCAGTTCTTC. Amino acids: CASRGTSGGNEQFF.

This rearrangement joins TRBV9 to TRBJ2-7, with 9 positions matching TRBD2. CDR3 length: 16 residues. The germline V gene has CDR1 SGDLS and CDR2 YYNGEE. After removal of 0 bases from V and 0 bases from J, the junction contained 4 bases not matched to a gene. CDR3 nucleotide sequence: TGTGCCAGCAGCGTAGGACTAGCGGAGAGCTCCTACGAGCAGTACTTC. Its translation is CASSVGLAESSYEQYF.

J is TRBJ1-5 and V is TRBV27; D is unclear. Germline loops: CDR1 MNHEY, CDR2 SMNVEV (reference sequence). Trimming left V 5 bases short and J 2 bases short, with 4 bases between. The CDR3 is made up of 12 amino acids. The CDR3 sequence is CASSEGNQPQHF. CDR3 bases: TGTGCCAGCAGTGAGGGCAATCAGCCCCAGCATTTT.

This chain uses TRBV11-1 with TRBJ2-7; 8 bases fit TRBD1. The CDR3 is 15 amino acids. Germline values: CDR1 SGHAT, CDR2 FQDESV (reference sequence). V dropped 5 bases and J dropped 7; count of bases not matched to a gene: 13. CDR3 region: CASSVETGVLQEQYF. The CDR3 DNA sequence: TGTGCCAGCAGCGTGGAGACAGGGGTACTCCAAGAGCAGTACTTC.

The chain links TRBV2 to TRBJ2-4; tentatively, D is TRBD1 (5 bases). Between the trimmed V and J ends, which lost 10 bases and 1 base, there was a span of 14 bases. The germline V gene encodes CDR1 SNHLY and CDR2 FYNNEI. The CDR3 spans 14 residues. As DNA, the CDR3 is TGTGCCACGTACCCCCAGGGCGCCAAAAACATTCAGTACTTC. It codes for CATYPQGAKNIQYF. The full variable domain, in which reference TRBV2 and TRBJ2-4 provide the parts outside the CDR3, is EPEVTQTPSHQVTQMGQEVILRCVPISNHLYFYWYRQILGQKVEFLVSFYNNEISEKSEIFDDQFSVERPDGSNFTLKIRSTKLEDSAMYFCATYPQGAKNIQYFGAGTRLSVL.

The J gene is TRBJ1-1, the V gene TRBV6-1; D is ambiguous. This CDR3 contains 15 residues. V gave up 1 base and J gave up 0 bases, with 9 bases separating them. Germline-derived CDR1 and CDR2 are MNHNS and SASEGT. This CDR3 reads CASSEGTAMNTEAFF. DNA of the CDR3: TGTGCCAGCAGTGAAGGGACTGCTATGAACACTGAAGCTTTCTTT.

This clone was found once. The chain has TRBV19 and TRBJ1-2; 8 nucleotides align to TRBD1. The CDR3 has 15 amino acids. In germline, CDR1 is LNHDA, CDR2 SQIVND (reference sequence). The V segment lost 6 bases and the J segment 4 bases; nucleotides outside the gene matches: 10. The CDR3 nucleotides read TGTGCCAGTAGCCTGGACAGGGAAGATCCCTATGGCTACACCTTC. Residues: CASSLDREDPYGYTF.

This chain joins TRBV7-9 and TRBJ2-1; 16 bases map to TRBD2. CDR3 length: 13 residues. V was clipped by 10 bases and J by 8 bases; unmatched bases: 2. Germline CDR1 is SEHNR and CDR2 is FQNEAQ (reference sequence). CDR3 protein: CAKGLAGGYEQFF. CDR3 in DNA: TGTGCCAAGGGACTAGCGGGAGGGTATGAGCAGTTCTTC. The complete variable domain, with remaining parts taken from reference TRBV7-9 and TRBJ2-1, reads DTGVSQNPRHKITKRGQNVTFRCDPISEHNRLYWYRQTLGQGPEFLTYFQNEAQLEKSRLLSDRFSAERPKGSFSTLEIQRTEQGDSAMYLCAKGLAGGYEQFFGPGTRLTVL.

CDR3: CASTEPRTSGSVETQYF. The CDR3, as DNA: TGTGCCAGCACCGAACCGAGGACTAGCGGGAGTGTAGAGACCCAGTACTTC. V is TRBV7-2 and J is TRBJ2-5; 13 bases fit TRBD2. The CDR3 length is 17 residues. V was pared by 7 bases and J by 4 bases, with 12 bases of the junction left unmatched. CDR1 SGHTA and CDR2 FQGNSA come from the germline V gene.

V is TRBV7-6 and J is TRBJ2-5; possible D gene TRBD2, 6 bases. The CDR3 totals 16 residues. Germline loops: CDR1 SGHVS, CDR2 FNYEAQ. The ends were cut back, 5 bases at V and 1 base at J, with 17 bases in the middle. In DNA, the CDR3 is TGTGCCAGCAGCCGCCCCGGCCGGACTATCCAAGAGACCCAGTACTTC. Translated: CASSRPGRTIQETQYF. Looking up the rest from reference TRBV7-6 and TRBJ2-5 gives the full variable domain: GAGVSQSPRYKVTKRGQDVALRCDPISGHVSLYWYRQALGQGPEFLTYFNYEAQQDKSGLPNDRFSAERPEGSISTLTIQRTEQRDSAMYRCASSRPGRTIQETQYFGPGTRLLVL.

The V and J genes are TRBV15 and TRBJ1-1; 10 bases are shared with TRBD1. CDR1 is LNHNV and CDR2 is YYDKDF in the germline V gene (reference sequence). The CDR3 runs to 17 residues. After removal of 4 bases from V and 0 bases from J, the junction contained 8 bases not matched to a gene. The CDR3 is CATSTRDRGDMNTEAFF. Here the CDR3 DNA reads TGTGCCACCAGCACTAGGGACAGGGGCGACATGAACACTGAAGCTTTCTTT. Looking up the rest from reference TRBV15 and TRBJ1-1 gives the full variable domain: DAMVIQNPRYQVTQFGKPVTLSCSQTLNHNVMYWYQQKSSQAPKLLFHYYDKDFNNEADTPDNFQSRRPNTSFCFLDIRSPGLGDTAMYLCATSTRDRGDMNTEAFFGQGTRLTVV.